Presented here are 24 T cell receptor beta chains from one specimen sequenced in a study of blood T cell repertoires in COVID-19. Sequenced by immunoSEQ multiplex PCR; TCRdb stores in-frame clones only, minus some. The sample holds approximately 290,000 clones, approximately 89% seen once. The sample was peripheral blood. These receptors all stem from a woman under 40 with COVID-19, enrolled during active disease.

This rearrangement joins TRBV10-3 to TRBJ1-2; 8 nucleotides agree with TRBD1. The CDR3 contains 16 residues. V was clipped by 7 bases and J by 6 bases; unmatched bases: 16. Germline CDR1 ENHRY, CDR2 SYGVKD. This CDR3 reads CAITDLDRGVMDGYTF. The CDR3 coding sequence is TGTGCCATCACCGATCTTGACAGGGGAGTGATGGATGGCTACACCTTC.

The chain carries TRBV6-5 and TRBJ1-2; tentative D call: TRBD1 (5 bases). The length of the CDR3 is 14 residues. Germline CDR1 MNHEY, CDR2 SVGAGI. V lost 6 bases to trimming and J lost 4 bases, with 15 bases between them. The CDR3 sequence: CASSGQVIPYGYTF. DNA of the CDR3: TGTGCCAGCAGCGGACAAGTAATTCCCTATGGCTACACCTTC.

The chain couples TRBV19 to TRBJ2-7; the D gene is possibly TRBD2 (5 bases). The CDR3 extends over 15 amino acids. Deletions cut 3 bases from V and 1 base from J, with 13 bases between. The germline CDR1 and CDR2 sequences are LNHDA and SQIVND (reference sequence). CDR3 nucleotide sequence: TGTGCCAGTAGTATCTTGGCAGCGGATTCCTACGAGCAGTACTTC. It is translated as CASSILAADSYEQYF.

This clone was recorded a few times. The CDR3 is CATSGSPKGAGETQYF. The CDR3 coding sequence is TGTGCCACCAGCGGCTCTCCGAAGGGGGCAGGGGAGACCCAGTACTTC. The chain uses TRBV15 and TRBJ2-5, with 7 positions matching TRBD1. The CDR3 consists of 16 residues. Losses at the gene ends were 5 bases for V and 5 bases for J; bases not matched to a gene: 14. Germline CDR1 LNHNV, CDR2 YYDKDF (reference sequence).

This chain's CDR3 is CASSLDNRGSNEQFF. CDR3 DNA sequence: TGTGCCAGCAGCTTAGACAACAGGGGGAGCAATGAGCAGTTCTTC. The chain recombines TRBV7-2 with TRBJ2-1, with 8 nucleotides matching TRBD1. Germline V lookup: CDR1 SGHTA, CDR2 FQGNSA. This CDR3 is built from 15 residues. V dropped 1 base and J dropped 6; count of bases not matched to a gene: 5.

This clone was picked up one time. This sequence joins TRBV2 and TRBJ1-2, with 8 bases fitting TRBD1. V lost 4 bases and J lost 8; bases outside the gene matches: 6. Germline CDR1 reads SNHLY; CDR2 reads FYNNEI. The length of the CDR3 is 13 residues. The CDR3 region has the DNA TGTGCCAGCAGTGGACAGGGGACGAGAGGCTACACCTTC. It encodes CASSGQGTRGYTF.

The DNA for the CDR3 is TGTGCCAGCACCTACGGTTTCAATCAGCCCCAGCATTTT. Its protein is CASTYGFNQPQHF. The rearrangement uses TRBV3-1 (or the pseudogene TRBV3-2) and TRBJ1-5; D remains ambiguous. V shed 7 bases and J shed 3 bases, with 10 bases lying between them. Germline V gene data show CDR1 as LGHDT and CDR2 as YNNKEL (reference sequence). The CDR3 has 13 amino acids.

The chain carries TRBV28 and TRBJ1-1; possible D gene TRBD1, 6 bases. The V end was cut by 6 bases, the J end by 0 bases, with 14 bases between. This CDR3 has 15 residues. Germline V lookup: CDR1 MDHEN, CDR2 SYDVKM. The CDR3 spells CASRTGDFMNTEAFF. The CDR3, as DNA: TGTGCCAGCAGGACAGGAGACTTCATGAACACTGAAGCTTTCTTT.

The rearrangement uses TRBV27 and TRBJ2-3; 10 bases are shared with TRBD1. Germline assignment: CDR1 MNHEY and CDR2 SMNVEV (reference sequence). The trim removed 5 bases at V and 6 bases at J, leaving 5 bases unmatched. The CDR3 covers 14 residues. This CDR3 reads CASSLTGGSDTQYF. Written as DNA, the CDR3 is TGTGCCAGCAGTCTGACAGGGGGCTCTGATACGCAGTATTTT.

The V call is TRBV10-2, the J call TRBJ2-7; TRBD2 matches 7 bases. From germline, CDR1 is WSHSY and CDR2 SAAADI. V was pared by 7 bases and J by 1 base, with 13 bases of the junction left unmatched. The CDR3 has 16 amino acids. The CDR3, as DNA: TGCGCCAGCATTGGAAGAGCGGGGCAATCTTCCTACGAGCAGTACTTC. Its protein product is CASIGRAGQSSYEQYF.

The CDR3 protein is CATSDTGNQPQHF. Here the CDR3 DNA reads TGTGCCACCAGTGATACCGGGAATCAGCCCCAGCATTTT. The rearrangement links TRBV24-1 to TRBJ1-5; no clear D gene. The V gene's germline CDR1 is KGHDR and CDR2 SFDVKD. Deletions cut 3 bases from V and 4 bases from J, with 6 bases between. There are 13 residues in the CDR3.

CDR3 residues: CASSIELGNTIYF. The CDR3 DNA follows: TGTGCCAGTAGTATTGAGCTCGGAAACACCATATATTTT. The chain links TRBV19 to TRBJ1-3, with D unclear. The ends were cut back, 3 bases at V and 4 bases at J, with 7 bases in the middle. Germline CDR1 LNHDA, CDR2 SQIVND (reference sequence). This CDR3 contains 13 residues.

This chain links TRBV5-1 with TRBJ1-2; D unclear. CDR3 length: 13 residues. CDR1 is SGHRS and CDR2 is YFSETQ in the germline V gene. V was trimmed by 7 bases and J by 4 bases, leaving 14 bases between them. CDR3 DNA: TGCGCCAGCTGTGGAGTGGTTGGCTATGGCTACACCTTC. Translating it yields CASCGVVGYGYTF. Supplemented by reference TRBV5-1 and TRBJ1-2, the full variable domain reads KAGVTQTPRYLIKTRGQQVTLSCSPISGHRSVSWYQQTPGQGLQFLFEYFSETQRNKGNFPGRFSGRQFSNSRSEMNVSTLELGDSALYLCASCGVVGYGYTFGSGTRLTVV.

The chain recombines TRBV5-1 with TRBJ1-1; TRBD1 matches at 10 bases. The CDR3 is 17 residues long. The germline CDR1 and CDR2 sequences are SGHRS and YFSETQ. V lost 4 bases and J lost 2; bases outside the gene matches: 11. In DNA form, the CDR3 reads TGCGCCAGCAGCAACCTGGACAGGGGGGCTGGAAACACTGAAGCTTTCTTT. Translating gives CASSNLDRGAGNTEAFF.

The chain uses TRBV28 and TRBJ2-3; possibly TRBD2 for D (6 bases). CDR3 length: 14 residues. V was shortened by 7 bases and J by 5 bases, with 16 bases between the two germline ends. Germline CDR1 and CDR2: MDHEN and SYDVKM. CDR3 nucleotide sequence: TGTGCCAGCAACTCGGCGGGATTCGGAGATACGCAGTATTTT. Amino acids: CASNSAGFGDTQYF.

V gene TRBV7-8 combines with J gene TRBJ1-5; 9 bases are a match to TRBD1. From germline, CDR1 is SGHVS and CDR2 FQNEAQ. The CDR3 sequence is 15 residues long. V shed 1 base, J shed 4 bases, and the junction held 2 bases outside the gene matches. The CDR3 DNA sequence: TGTGCCAGCAGCTTAGACAGGGGGCGAAATCAGCCCCAGCATTTT. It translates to CASSLDRGRNQPQHF.

The CDR3 bases are TGTGCCAGCAGCTTAGCGTCGGGGGGTGAAGGCTACACCTTC. Translating it yields CASSLASGGEGYTF. The chain uses TRBV11-2 and TRBJ1-2; a possible D gene is TRBD1 (5 bases). Germline CDR1 and CDR2: SGHAT and FQNNGV. Between the trimmed V and J ends, which lost 1 base and 8 bases, there was a span of 14 bases. CDR3 size: 14 residues.

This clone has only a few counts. The CDR3 DNA sequence: TGTGCCAGCAGTTACTCCTCTAGCGGGAGCTCCTACGAGCAGTACTTC. Translated: CASSYSSSGSSYEQYF. The chain couples TRBV6-6 to TRBJ2-7; 10 bases map to TRBD2. The CDR3 sequence is 16 residues long. Unmatched junction bases numbered 2, after V lost 0 bases and J lost 0 bases. The V gene's germline CDR1 is MNHNY and CDR2 SVGAGI (reference sequence).

For the CDR3, the DNA is TGTGCCAGCAGCCTAACAGGGTTCTCCTATAATTCACCCCTCCACTTT. This sequence encodes CASSLTGFSYNSPLHF. V usage is TRBV9 and J usage is TRBJ1-6, with D possibly TRBD1 on 6 matching bases. V was clipped by 4 bases and J by 0 bases, with 11 bases between them. The CDR3 length is 16 residues. CDR1 and CDR2 from the germline V gene are SGDLS and YYNGEE. Together with reference TRBV9 and TRBJ1-6, the CDR3 gives the full variable domain: DSGVTQTPKHLITATGQRVTLRCSPRSGDLSVYWYQQSLDQGLQFLIQYYNGEERAKGNILERFSAQQFPDLHSELNLSSLELGDSALYFCASSLTGFSYNSPLHFGNGTRLTVT.

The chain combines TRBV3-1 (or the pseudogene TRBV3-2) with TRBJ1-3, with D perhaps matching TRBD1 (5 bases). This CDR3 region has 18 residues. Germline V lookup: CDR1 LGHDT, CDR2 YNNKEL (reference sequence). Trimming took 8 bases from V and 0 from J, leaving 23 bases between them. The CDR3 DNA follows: TGTGCCAGCTCCCAGGGTATCCGTCCTTTAAGCTCTGGAAACACCATATATTTT. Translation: CASSQGIRPLSSGNTIYF.

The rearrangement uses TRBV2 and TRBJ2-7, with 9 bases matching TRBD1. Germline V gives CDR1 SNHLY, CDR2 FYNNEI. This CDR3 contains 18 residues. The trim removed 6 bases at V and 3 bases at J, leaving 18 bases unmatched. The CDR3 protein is CASRTHESGTGTIYEQYF. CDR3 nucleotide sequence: TGTGCCAGCAGGACTCATGAATCCGGGACAGGGACCATCTACGAGCAGTACTTC.

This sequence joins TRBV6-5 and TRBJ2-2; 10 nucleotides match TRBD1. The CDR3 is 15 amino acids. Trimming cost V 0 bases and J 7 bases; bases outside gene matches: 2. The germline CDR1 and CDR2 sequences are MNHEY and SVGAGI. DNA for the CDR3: TGTGCCAGCAGTTACTCCGGGACAGGGGTCGGGGAGCTGTTTTTT. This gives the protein CASSYSGTGVGELFF.

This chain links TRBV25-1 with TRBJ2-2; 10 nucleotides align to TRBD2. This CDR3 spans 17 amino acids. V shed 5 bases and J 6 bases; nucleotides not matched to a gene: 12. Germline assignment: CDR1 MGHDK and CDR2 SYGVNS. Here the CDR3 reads CASSRLAGGGNSGELFF. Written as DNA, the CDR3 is TGTGCCAGCAGTAGACTAGCGGGTGGGGGCAATTCCGGGGAGCTGTTTTTT.

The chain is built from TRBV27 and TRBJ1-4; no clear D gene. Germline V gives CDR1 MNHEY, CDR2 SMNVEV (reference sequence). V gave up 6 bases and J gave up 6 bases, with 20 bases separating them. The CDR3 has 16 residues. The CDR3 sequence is CASRLMGTAPHEKLFF. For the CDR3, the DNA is TGTGCCAGCAGGCTCATGGGCACAGCACCGCATGAAAAACTGTTTTTT. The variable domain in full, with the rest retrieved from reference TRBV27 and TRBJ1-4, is EAQVTQNPRYLITVTGKKLTVTCSQNMNHEYMSWYRQDPGLGLRQIYYSMNVEVTDKGDVPEGYKVSRKEKRNFPLILESPSPNQTSLYFCASRLMGTAPHEKLFFGSGTQLSVL.